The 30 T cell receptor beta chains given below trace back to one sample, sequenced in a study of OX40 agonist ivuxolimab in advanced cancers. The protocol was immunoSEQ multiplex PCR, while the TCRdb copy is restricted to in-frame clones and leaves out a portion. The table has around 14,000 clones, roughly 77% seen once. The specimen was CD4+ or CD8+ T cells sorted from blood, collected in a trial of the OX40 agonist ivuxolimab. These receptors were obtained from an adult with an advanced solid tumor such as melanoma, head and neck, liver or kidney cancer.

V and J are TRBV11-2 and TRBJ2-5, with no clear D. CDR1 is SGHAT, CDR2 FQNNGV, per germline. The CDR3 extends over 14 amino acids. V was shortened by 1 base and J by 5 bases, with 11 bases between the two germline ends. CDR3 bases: TGTGCCAGCAGCTTAGGGGCCGCTAGGGAGACCCAGTACTTC. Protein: CASSLGAARETQYF. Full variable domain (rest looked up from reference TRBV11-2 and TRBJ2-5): EAGVAQSPRYKIIEKRQSVAFWCNPISGHATLYWYQQILGQGPKLLIQFQNNGVVDDSQLPKDRFSAERLKGVDSTLKIQPAKLEDSAVYLCASSLGAARETQYFGPGTRLLVL.

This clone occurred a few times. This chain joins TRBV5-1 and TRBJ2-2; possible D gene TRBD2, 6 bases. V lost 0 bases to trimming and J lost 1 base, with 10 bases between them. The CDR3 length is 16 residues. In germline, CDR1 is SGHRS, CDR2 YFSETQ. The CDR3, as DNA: TGCGCCAGCAGCTTGGGGCGGGATCGGAACACCGGGGAGCTGTTTTTT. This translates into CASSLGRDRNTGELFF.

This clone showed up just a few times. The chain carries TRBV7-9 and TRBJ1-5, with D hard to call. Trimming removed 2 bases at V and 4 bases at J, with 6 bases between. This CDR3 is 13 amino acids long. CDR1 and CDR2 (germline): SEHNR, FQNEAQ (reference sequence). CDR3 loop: CASSLSRNQPQHF. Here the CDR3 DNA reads TGTGCCAGCAGCTTAAGCAGGAATCAGCCCCAGCATTTT.

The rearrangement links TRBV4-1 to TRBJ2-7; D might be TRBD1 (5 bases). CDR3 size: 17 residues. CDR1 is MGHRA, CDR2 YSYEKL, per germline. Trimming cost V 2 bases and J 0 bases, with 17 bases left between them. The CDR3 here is CASSQQEGAGSSYEQYF. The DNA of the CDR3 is TGCGCCAGCAGCCAACAAGAAGGGGCAGGAAGCTCCTACGAGCAGTACTTC.

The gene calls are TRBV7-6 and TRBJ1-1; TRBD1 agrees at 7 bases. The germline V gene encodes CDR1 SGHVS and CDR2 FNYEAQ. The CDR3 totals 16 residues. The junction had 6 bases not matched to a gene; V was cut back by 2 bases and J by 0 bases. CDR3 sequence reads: CASSLSTGPMNTEAFF. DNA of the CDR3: TGTGCCAGCAGCTTATCGACAGGGCCAATGAACACTGAAGCTTTCTTT.

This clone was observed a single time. The CDR3 DNA reads TGTGCCAGCAGCTTAGTGTTAACGGCTGAAGCTTTCTTT. Amino acid sequence: CASSLVLTAEAFF. V is TRBV5-6 and J is TRBJ1-1, with D hard to call. CDR3 length: 13 residues. Germline loops: CDR1 SGHDT, CDR2 YYEEEE. V lost 2 bases to trimming and J lost 6 bases, with 11 bases between them.

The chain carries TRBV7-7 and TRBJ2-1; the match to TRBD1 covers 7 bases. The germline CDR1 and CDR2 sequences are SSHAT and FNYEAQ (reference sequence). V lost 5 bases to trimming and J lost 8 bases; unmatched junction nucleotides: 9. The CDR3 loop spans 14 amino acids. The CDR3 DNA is TGTGCCAGCAGCAGTAGACAGGGAAGTGATGAGCAGTTCTTC. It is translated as CASSSRQGSDEQFF.

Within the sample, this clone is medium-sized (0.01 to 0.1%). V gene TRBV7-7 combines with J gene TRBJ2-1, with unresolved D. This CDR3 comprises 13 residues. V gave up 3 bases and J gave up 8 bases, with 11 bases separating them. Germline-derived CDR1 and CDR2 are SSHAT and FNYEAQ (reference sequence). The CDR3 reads CASSFGVGDEQFF. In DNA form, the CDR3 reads TGTGCCAGCAGCTTTGGGGTTGGGGATGAGCAGTTCTTC.

The CDR3: CASSLSRGGANGYTF. The CDR3 DNA sequence: TGTGCCAGCAGTTTATCGAGGGGGGGGGCTAATGGCTACACCTTC. The V gene is TRBV27, the J gene TRBJ1-2; D might be TRBD1 (6 bases). The CDR3 length is 15 residues. Trimming removed 0 bases from V and 6 bases from J, with 14 bases in between. The germline CDR1 and CDR2 sequences are MNHEY and SMNVEV (reference sequence).

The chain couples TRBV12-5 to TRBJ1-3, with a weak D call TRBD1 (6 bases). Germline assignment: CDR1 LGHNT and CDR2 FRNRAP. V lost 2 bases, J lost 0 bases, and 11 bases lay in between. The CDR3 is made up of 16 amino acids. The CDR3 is CASGLRGVTSGNTIYF. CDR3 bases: TGTGCTAGTGGTTTGAGGGGGGTTACCTCTGGAAACACCATATATTTT.

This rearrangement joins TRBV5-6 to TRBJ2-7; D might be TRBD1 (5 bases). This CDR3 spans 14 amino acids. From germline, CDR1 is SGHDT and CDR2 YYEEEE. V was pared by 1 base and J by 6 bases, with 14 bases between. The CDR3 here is CASSLFAGYGEQYF. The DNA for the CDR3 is TGTGCCAGCAGCTTGTTCGCAGGGTATGGCGAGCAGTACTTC.

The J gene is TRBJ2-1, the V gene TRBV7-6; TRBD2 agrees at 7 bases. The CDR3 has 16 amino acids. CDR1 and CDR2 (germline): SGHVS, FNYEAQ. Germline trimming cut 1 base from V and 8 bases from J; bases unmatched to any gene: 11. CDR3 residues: CASSLGGGRPLDEQFF. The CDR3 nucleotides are TGTGCCAGCAGCTTAGGGGGCGGGAGACCTCTCGATGAGCAGTTCTTC.

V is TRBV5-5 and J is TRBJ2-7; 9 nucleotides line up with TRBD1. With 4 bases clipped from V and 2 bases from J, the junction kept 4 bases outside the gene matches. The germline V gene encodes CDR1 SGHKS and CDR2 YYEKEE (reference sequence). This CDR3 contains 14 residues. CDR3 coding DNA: TGTGCCAGCAGCGGGGGACAGGGAGCCTACGAGCAGTACTTC. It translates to CASSGGQGAYEQYF.

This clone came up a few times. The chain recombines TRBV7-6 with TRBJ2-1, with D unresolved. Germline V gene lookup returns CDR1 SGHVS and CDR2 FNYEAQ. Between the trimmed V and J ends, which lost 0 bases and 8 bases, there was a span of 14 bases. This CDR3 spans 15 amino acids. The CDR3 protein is CASSLARRGTDEQFF. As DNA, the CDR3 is TGTGCCAGCAGCTTAGCTCGGCGAGGAACCGATGAGCAGTTCTTC.

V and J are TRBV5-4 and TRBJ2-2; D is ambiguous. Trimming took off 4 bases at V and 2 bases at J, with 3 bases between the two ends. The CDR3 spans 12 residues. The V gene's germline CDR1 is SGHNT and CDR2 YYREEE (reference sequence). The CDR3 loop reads CASSPNTGELFF. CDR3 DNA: TGTGCCAGCAGCCCTAACACCGGGGAGCTGTTTTTT.

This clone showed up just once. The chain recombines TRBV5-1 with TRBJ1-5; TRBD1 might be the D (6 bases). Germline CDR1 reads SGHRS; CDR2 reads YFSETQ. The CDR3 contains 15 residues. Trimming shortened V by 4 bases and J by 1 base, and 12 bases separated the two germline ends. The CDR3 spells CASSPEGQSNQPQHF. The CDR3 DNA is TGCGCCAGCAGCCCCGAGGGACAAAGCAATCAGCCCCAGCATTTT. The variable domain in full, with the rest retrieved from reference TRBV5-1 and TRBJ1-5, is KAGVTQTPRYLIKTRGQQVTLSCSPISGHRSVSWYQQTPGQGLQFLFEYFSETQRNKGNFPGRFSGRQFSNSRSEMNVSTLELGDSALYLCASSPEGQSNQPQHFGDGTRLSIL.

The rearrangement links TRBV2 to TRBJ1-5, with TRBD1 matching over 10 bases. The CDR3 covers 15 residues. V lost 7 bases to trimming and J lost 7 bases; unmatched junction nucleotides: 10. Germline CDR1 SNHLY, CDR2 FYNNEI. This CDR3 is CASKAGTGASQPQHF. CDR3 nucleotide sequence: TGTGCCAGCAAAGCCGGGACAGGGGCCTCCCAGCCCCAGCATTTT.

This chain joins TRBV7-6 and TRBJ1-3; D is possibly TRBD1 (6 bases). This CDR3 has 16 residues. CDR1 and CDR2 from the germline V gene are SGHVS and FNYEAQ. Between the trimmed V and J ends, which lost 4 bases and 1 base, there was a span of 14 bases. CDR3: CASSSIDTGSGNTIYF. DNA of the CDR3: TGTGCCAGCAGCTCGATCGACACAGGGTCTGGAAACACCATATATTTT.

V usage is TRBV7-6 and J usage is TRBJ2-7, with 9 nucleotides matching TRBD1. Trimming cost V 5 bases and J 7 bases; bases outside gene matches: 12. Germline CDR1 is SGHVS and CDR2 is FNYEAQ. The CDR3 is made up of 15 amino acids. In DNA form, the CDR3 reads TGTGCCAGCAGCCCCGCCGCCGGGACAGGGTATGAGCAGTACTTC. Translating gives CASSPAAGTGYEQYF.

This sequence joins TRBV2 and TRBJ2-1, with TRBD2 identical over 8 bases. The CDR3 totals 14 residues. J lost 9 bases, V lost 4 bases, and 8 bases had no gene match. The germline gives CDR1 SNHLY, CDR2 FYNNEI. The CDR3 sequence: CASSVGSGKVEQFF. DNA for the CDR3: TGTGCCAGCAGTGTGGGTAGCGGGAAGGTTGAGCAGTTCTTC.

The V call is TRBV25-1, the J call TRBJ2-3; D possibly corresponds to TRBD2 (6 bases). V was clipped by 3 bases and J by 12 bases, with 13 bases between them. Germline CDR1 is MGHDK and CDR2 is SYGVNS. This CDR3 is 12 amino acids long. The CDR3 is CASSEEGIIQYF. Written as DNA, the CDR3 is TGTGCCAGCAGTGAGGAGGGGATTATTCAGTATTTT.

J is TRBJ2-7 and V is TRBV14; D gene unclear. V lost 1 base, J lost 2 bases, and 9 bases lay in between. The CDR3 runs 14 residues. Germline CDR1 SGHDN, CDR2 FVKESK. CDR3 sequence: CASSQVDGPYEQYF. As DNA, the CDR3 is TGTGCCAGCAGCCAAGTGGACGGCCCCTACGAGCAGTACTTC.

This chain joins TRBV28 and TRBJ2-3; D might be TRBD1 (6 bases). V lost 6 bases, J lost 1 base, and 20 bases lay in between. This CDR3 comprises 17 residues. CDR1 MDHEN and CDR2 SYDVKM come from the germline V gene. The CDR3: CASSTVQGRAGTDTQYF. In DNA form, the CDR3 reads TGTGCCAGCAGCACAGTGCAGGGGCGGGCGGGCACAGATACGCAGTATTTT.

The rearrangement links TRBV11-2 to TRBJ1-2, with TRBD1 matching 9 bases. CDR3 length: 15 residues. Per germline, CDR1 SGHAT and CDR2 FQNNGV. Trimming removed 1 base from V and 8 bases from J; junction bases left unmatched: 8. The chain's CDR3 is CASSLVGQGKMGYTF. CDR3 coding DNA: TGTGCCAGCAGCTTAGTGGGACAGGGAAAAATGGGCTACACCTTC.

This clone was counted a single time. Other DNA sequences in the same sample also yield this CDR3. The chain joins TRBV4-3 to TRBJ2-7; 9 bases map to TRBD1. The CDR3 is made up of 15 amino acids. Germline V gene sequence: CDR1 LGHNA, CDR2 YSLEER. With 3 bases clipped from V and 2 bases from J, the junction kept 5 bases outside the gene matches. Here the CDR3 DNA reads TGCGCCAGCAGCCAGGACAGGGGCGGACCCTACGAGCAGTACTTC. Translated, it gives CASSQDRGGPYEQYF.

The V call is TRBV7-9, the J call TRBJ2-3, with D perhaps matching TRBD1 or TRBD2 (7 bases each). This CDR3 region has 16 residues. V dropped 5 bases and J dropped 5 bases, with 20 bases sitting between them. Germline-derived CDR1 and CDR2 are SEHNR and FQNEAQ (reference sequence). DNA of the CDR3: TGTGCCAGCAGCCTATCCCGACAGGGAGGGGGAGATACGCAGTATTTT. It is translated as CASSLSRQGGGDTQYF.

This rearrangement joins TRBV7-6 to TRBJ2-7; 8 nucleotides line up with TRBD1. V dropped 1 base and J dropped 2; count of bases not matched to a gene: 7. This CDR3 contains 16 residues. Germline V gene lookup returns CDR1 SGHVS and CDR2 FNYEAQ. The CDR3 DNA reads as TGTGCCAGCAGCTTAGAGAGGACAGGGCTTGCCTACGAGCAGTACTTC. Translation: CASSLERTGLAYEQYF.

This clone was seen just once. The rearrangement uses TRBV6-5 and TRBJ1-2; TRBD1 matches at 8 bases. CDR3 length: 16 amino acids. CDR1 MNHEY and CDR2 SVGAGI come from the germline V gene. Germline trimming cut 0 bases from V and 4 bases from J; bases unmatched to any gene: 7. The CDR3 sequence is CASSYSSGGDRYGYTF. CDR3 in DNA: TGTGCCAGCAGTTACTCGTCAGGGGGCGACCGCTATGGCTACACCTTC.

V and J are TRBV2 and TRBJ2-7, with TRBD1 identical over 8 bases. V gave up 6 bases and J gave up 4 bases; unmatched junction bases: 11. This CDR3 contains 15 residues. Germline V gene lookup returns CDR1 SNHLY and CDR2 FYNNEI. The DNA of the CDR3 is TGTGCCAGCAGGGATACACAGGGGGTGCGTTACGAGCAGTACTTC. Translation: CASRDTQGVRYEQYF.

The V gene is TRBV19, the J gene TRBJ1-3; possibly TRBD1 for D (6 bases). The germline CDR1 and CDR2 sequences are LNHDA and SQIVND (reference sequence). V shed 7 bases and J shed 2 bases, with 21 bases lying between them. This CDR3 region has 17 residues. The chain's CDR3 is CASTIFPNEGAGNTIYF. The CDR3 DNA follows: TGTGCCAGTACCATTTTCCCGAATGAGGGGGCTGGAAACACCATATATTTT.